Listed below are T cell receptor beta chains from one sample, sequenced in a study of shared clonotypes between healthy human individuals. TCRdb's copy holds only in-frame clones and misses some; the assay was immunoSEQ multiplex PCR. Counted here are millions of clones, approximately 94% occurring once; the ten biggest clones make up over 0.12%. Source material: naive CD4+ T cells sorted from blood. These receptor sequences come from a man between 18 and 29 years old in good health. Each CDR3 is given with its conserved first and last residue. The D gene is left open where the match is weak. Not every row has a clone size; where given, it reads once, few, many or a size class.

>TRBV6-1|.|.|TRBJ2-5
TGTGCCAGCAGTGGACGAAATCTTGGGTCCGCTAACCAAGAGACCCAGTACTTC
CASSGRNLGSANQETQYF
>TRBV5-1|.|.|TRBJ2-1
TGCGCCAGCAGGGCCCAGCGGGCCGGCAATGAGCAGTTCTTC
CASRAQRAGNEQFF
>TRBV5-5|.|.|TRBJ2-1
TGTGCCAGCAGCGTCACTAGCAGCTACAATGAGCAGTTCTTC
CASSVTSSYNEQFF
>TRBV5-1|.|.|TRBJ2-1
TGCGCCAGCAGCTTGAGCGGAGCGTTCTACAATGAGCAGTTCTTC
CASSLSGAFYNEQFF
>TRBV10-3|TRBD1|.|TRBJ2-2
TGTGCCATCAGCGAACAGGGGTTTGTCACCGGGGAGCTGTTTTTT
CAISEQGFVTGELFF
>TRBV27|TRBD1|.|TRBJ2-7
TGTGCCAGCAGTTTTCGACAGGGCTCCTACGAGCAGTACTTC
CASSFRQGSYEQYF
>TRBV11-2|.|.|TRBJ2-7
TGTGCCAGCAGCTTAGAGGACAGCCGCTACGAGCAGTACTTC
CASSLEDSRYEQYF
>TRBV2|TRBD1|.|TRBJ1-5
TGTGCCAGTCAGACAGGGCTCAATCAGCCCCAGCATTTT
CASQTGLNQPQHF
>TRBV12-1|.|.|TRBJ1-5
TGTGCCAGCAGCCTTGTTACACCCGGTCAGCCCCAGCATTTT
CASSLVTPGQPQHF
>TRBV6-1|.|.|TRBJ1-5
TGTGCCAGCAGTGATGTGGGTTATAGCAATCAGCCCCAGCATTTT
CASSDVGYSNQPQHF
>TRBV11-3|.|.|TRBJ1-1
TGTGCCAGCAGCCTCCTGGACAACACTGAAGCTTTCTTT
CASSLLDNTEAFF
>TRBV5-4|TRBD1|.|TRBJ1-2
TGTGCCAGCAGCACCTTGGACAGGGAGAATGGCTACACCTTC
CASSTLDRENGYTF
>TRBV6-1|.|.|TRBJ1-5
TGTGCCAGCAGTGCTAGACAGTATAGCAATCAGCCCCAGCATTTT
CASSARQYSNQPQHF
>TRBV28|.|.|TRBJ2-7
TGTGCCAGCAGTTTAAGCCAGGGTGTTGGGAGGAGCGAGCAGTACTTC
CASSLSQGVGRSEQYF
>TRBV4-3|.|.|TRBJ2-4
TGCGCCAGCAGCCAAGATACTAGCCGTAACATTCAGTACTTC
CASSQDTSRNIQYF
>TRBV6-5|.|.|TRBJ2-5
TGTGCCAGCAGCTCATGGGCAGGGGATTGGGAGACCCAGTACTTC
CASSSWAGDWETQYF
>TRBV5-1|TRBD1|.|TRBJ2-5
TGCGCCAGCAGCTCGGGGACAGGGAGAGAGACCCAGTACTTC
CASSSGTGRETQYF
>TRBV10-2|.|.|TRBJ1-2
TGCGCCAGCAGTGAACCAGACAGGCCCCCTTTAGGCTACACCTTC
CASSEPDRPPLGYTF
>TRBV5-1|.|.|TRBJ2-5
TGCGCCAGCAGCCGAGTAGTGGGTGCGGAGACCCAGTACTTC
CASSRVVGAETQYF
>TRBV10-3|TRBD2|.|TRBJ2-1
TGTGCCATCAGTGAGTCTAGGGGACTAGGTAATGAGCAGTTCTTC
CAISESRGLGNEQFF
>TRBV19|.|.|TRBJ1-2
TGTGCCAGTAGTACAGGGCTGTTATTTTTCTATGGCTACACCTTC
CASSTGLLFFYGYTF
>TRBV6-1|.|.|TRBJ1-2
TGTGCCAGCAGTGGATCAGCCATAAGGGGCCGGATCTATGGCTACACCTTC
CASSGSAIRGRIYGYTF
>TRBV5-1|.|.|TRBJ1-3
TGCGCCAGCAGCTTGGAGGGGGGCAAAGGAAACACCATATATTTT
CASSLEGGKGNTIYF
>TRBV6-5|.|once|TRBJ2-3
TGTGCCAGCAGTTATTTAAGGGGCTCAGATACGCAGTATTTT
CASSYLRGSDTQYF
>TRBV7-2|TRBD1|.|TRBJ2-2
TGTGCCAGCAGCACACCAATGGGACAGGGGTTCACCGGGGAGCTGTTTTTT
CASSTPMGQGFTGELFF